Listed here are 21 T cell receptor beta chains from one sample, sequenced in a study of identical twins. TCRdb itself ran the 5' RACE reads through MiXCR, one entry per CDR3 protein. This sample yields under 300,000 distinct CDR3 sequences, of which about 8% are seen a single time; roughly 3.1% belongs to the top ten. The same sample was also used in a study of yellow fever vaccine responses in identical twins.

Material for sequencing was CD8+ T cells sorted from blood. These receptors were collected from a woman aged 18-29 years in good health.

This clonotype came up a few times. The chain recombines TRBV20-1 with TRBJ2-1; 7 bases map to TRBD2. Germline V gene lookup returns CDR1 DFQATT and CDR2 SNEGSKA (reference sequence). V dropped 0 bases and J dropped 3; count of bases not matched to a gene: 5. The CDR3 covers 15 residues. CDR3 protein: CSARDLASGYNEQFF. The CDR3 bases are TGCAGTGCTAGAGATCTGGCTAGCGGCTACAATGAGCAGTTCTTC.

The genes are TRBV4-3 and TRBJ1-2; D not certain. Germline V gene data show CDR1 as LGHNA and CDR2 as YSLEER. This CDR3 contains 16 residues. V lost 0 bases, J lost 4 bases, and 15 bases lay in between. The CDR3 is CASSQDRELALYGYTF. The DNA for the CDR3 is TGCGCCAGCAGCCAAGACCGAGAGTTGGCCCTCTATGGCTACACCTTC.

This clonotype was seen only a few times. The chain employs TRBV7-9 and TRBJ1-6, with a possible D match to TRBD1 (5 bases). V gave up 4 bases and J gave up 2 bases, with 12 bases separating them. The germline CDR1 and CDR2 sequences are SEHNR and FQNEAQ (reference sequence). CDR3 length: 16 residues. The CDR3 loop reads CASSSIRQPYNSPLHF. The CDR3 DNA is TGTGCCAGCAGCTCGATCCGACAGCCCTATAATTCACCCCTCCACTTT.

This clonotype was counted ten times or more. The genes are TRBV29-1 and TRBJ2-1; 11 positions agree with TRBD2. The CDR3 contains 14 residues. CDR1 and CDR2 from the germline V gene are SQVTM and ANQGSEA. V shed 3 bases, J shed 7 bases, and the junction held 5 bases outside the gene matches. Written as DNA, the CDR3 is TGCAGCGTTGAGGGACTAGCGGCCCGGAATGAGCAGTTCTTC. It encodes CSVEGLAARNEQFF.

This clonotype was seen only a few times. This chain connects TRBV7-9 to TRBJ2-1; 8 bases line up with TRBD1. J lost 2 bases, V lost 4 bases, and 10 bases had no gene match. The CDR3 contains 17 residues. Germline assignment: CDR1 SEHNR and CDR2 FQNEAQ (reference sequence). CDR3 protein: CASSSPDRGYTYNEQFF. The CDR3 DNA sequence: TGTGCCAGCAGCTCCCCTGACAGGGGCTATACCTACAATGAGCAGTTCTTC.

The gene calls are TRBV20-1 and TRBJ2-7; a possible D gene is TRBD2 (7 bases). Germline V gene lookup returns CDR1 DFQATT and CDR2 SNEGSKA (reference sequence). Between the trimmed V and J ends, which lost 1 base and 3 bases, there was a span of 19 bases. The CDR3 has 16 amino acids. The CDR3: CSARGGGGADFYEQYF. As DNA, the CDR3 is TGCAGTGCTAGAGGGGGAGGGGGGGCAGACTTCTACGAGCAGTACTTC.

This clonotype was found many times. The CDR3 nucleotides read TGTGCCACCAGTGATGGTGGGACAGTGGGACAAGAGACCCAGTACTTC. Translating gives CATSDGGTVGQETQYF. This rearrangement joins TRBV24-1 to TRBJ2-5; 7 bases align to TRBD1. Looked up from germline, CDR1 is KGHDR and CDR2 is SFDVKD. With V trimmed by 3 bases and J by 2 bases, 8 bases remained unmatched. CDR3 length: 16 amino acids.

This clonotype was seen ten or more times. V is TRBV9 and J is TRBJ2-7; D call uncertain. CDR1 SGDLS and CDR2 YYNGEE come from the germline V gene. V lost 0 bases and J lost 1, with 8 bases in between. This CDR3 is 14 amino acids long. The CDR3 sequence: CASSVASQSYEQYF. The CDR3, as DNA: TGTGCCAGCAGCGTAGCAAGTCAGTCCTACGAGCAGTACTTC.

The chain has TRBV6-2 or TRBV6-3 and TRBJ2-7, with 11 bases lining up with TRBD2. Germline CDR1 and CDR2: MNHEY and SVGEGT. The CDR3 is 16 residues long. J lost 0 bases, V lost 7 bases, and 8 bases had no gene match. This CDR3 reads CASTKETSGTSYEQYF. The CDR3 coding sequence is TGTGCCAGCACCAAGGAGACTAGCGGGACCTCCTACGAGCAGTACTTC.

V gene TRBV2 combines with J gene TRBJ2-7; either TRBD1 or TRBD2 may fit D (5 bases each). This CDR3 region has 15 residues. V was pared by 7 bases and J by 7 bases, with 23 bases between. Germline CDR1 SNHLY, CDR2 FYNNEI. The CDR3 here is CASTFLGAQPGEQYF. CDR3 DNA sequence: TGTGCCAGCACTTTTCTCGGGGCACAACCGGGGGAGCAGTACTTC.

This clonotype was seen ten or more times. This chain uses TRBV27 with TRBJ2-1; 8 nucleotides match TRBD2. The CDR3 has 15 residues. The germline CDR1 and CDR2 sequences are MNHEY and SMNVEV (reference sequence). The J segment lost 4 bases and the V segment lost 7 bases, leaving 9 bases of the junction unmatched. The DNA of the CDR3 is TGTGCCAGCATCGGGGGGGCGGGGGGATACAATGAGCAGTTCTTC. Protein product: CASIGGAGGYNEQFF.

This clonotype showed up many times. The CDR3 nucleotides read TGTGCCAGCAGCCAAGAGAACCGACCCTACGAGCAGTACTTC. Encoded protein: CASSQENRPYEQYF. V and J are TRBV3-1 and TRBJ2-7; the D is unclear. The CDR3 has 14 amino acids. The V gene lost 0 bases and the J gene lost 2 bases, with 8 bases spanning the gap. Looked up from germline, CDR1 is LGHDT and CDR2 is YNNKEL (reference sequence).

This clonotype has more than one count but fewer than ten. The J gene is TRBJ2-3, the V gene TRBV5-6, with 7 bases fitting TRBD2. Germline loops: CDR1 SGHDT, CDR2 YYEEEE. The CDR3 runs 18 residues. Trimming at V came to 3 bases and at J to 3 bases, leaving 16 bases not matched to a gene. The CDR3 DNA is TGTGCCAGCAGCTCAACCGTGTTAAGCGGGACCGGTACAGATACGCAGTATTTT. Its translation is CASSSTVLSGTGTDTQYF. Filled out from reference TRBV5-6 and TRBJ2-3, the complete variable domain reads DAGVTQSPTHLIKTRGQQVTLRCSPKSGHDTVSWYQQALGQGPQFIFQYYEEEERQRGNFPDRFSGHQFPNYSSELNVNALLLGDSALYLCASSSTVLSGTGTDTQYFGPGTRLTVL.

The rearrangement links TRBV28 to TRBJ2-7, with 9 nucleotides matching TRBD1. With V trimmed by 5 bases and J by 2 bases, 10 bases remained unmatched. The CDR3 is made up of 16 amino acids. Germline V CDR1 and CDR2: MDHEN, SYDVKM. This CDR3 reads CASSRQYRGPPYEQYF. In DNA form, the CDR3 reads TGTGCCAGCAGTCGACAATACAGGGGGCCTCCCTACGAGCAGTACTTC.

The chain links TRBV4-3 to TRBJ2-7, with 7 nucleotides matching TRBD1. The CDR3 is 15 amino acids. Germline V gene lookup returns CDR1 LGHNA and CDR2 YSLEER. V was pared by 0 bases and J by 3 bases, with 5 bases of the junction left unmatched. DNA of the CDR3: TGCGCCAGCAGCCAAGATTCGGGACAGCTCTACGAGCAGTACTTC. This sequence encodes CASSQDSGQLYEQYF.

The chain links TRBV7-6 to TRBJ2-2; D remains unclear. CDR3 length: 16 amino acids. Germline assignment: CDR1 SGHVS and CDR2 FNYEAQ. With 2 bases removed from V and 1 base from J, the gap between germline ends came to 11 bases. In DNA, the CDR3 is TGTGCCAGCAGCTTATATGGTGGGTTGAACACCGGGGAGCTGTTTTTT. Translating gives CASSLYGGLNTGELFF.

The genes are TRBV4-3 and TRBJ2-2, with D possibly matching TRBD1 (5 bases). Germline V gene lookup returns CDR1 LGHNA and CDR2 YSLEER. This CDR3 has 16 residues. V lost 0 bases, J lost 2 bases, and 10 bases lay in between. The CDR3, as DNA: TGCGCCAGCAGCCAAGAGGGGCAGGGCAACACCGGGGAGCTGTTTTTT. It is translated as CASSQEGQGNTGELFF.

V gene TRBV6-7 combines with J gene TRBJ2-7; 15 bases agree with TRBD2. TRBV6-7 is treated as an ORF (open reading frame) with a function not yet certain. The CDR3 extends over 16 amino acids. V shed 2 bases, J shed 5 bases, and the junction held 4 bases outside the gene matches. CDR3 amino acids: CASSYPGLAGGHEQYF. In DNA form, the CDR3 reads TGTGCCAGCAGTTACCCGGGACTAGCGGGAGGACACGAGCAGTACTTC.

The gene calls are TRBV5-1 and TRBJ2-7; 11 bases fit TRBD2. The CDR3 spans 16 residues. In germline, CDR1 is SGHRS, CDR2 YFSETQ. Trimming at V came to 4 bases and at J to 2 bases, leaving 8 bases not matched to a gene. CDR3 residues: CASSAGLAGGTYEQYF. DNA for the CDR3: TGCGCCAGCAGCGCCGGCCTAGCGGGAGGCACCTACGAGCAGTACTTC.

This clonotype was found many times. V usage is TRBV7-9 and J usage is TRBJ2-7, with D possibly matching TRBD1 (5 bases). The CDR3 contains 12 residues. Deletions cut 5 bases from V and 6 bases from J, with 11 bases between. Germline assignment: CDR1 SEHNR and CDR2 FQNEAQ (reference sequence). In DNA, the CDR3 is TGTGCCAGCAGCCCCCATCAGGGCGAGCAGTACTTC. Translating gives CASSPHQGEQYF.

The V gene is TRBV28, the J gene TRBJ2-7; tentatively, D is TRBD2 (6 bases). Looked up from germline, CDR1 is MDHEN and CDR2 is SYDVKM. The V end lost 6 bases, the J end lost 0 bases, and 12 bases lay between the germline ends. The CDR3 extends over 14 amino acids. In DNA, the CDR3 is TGTGCCAGCAGACTGACCGGGGGCTCCTACGAGCAGTACTTC. Its translation is CASRLTGGSYEQYF.